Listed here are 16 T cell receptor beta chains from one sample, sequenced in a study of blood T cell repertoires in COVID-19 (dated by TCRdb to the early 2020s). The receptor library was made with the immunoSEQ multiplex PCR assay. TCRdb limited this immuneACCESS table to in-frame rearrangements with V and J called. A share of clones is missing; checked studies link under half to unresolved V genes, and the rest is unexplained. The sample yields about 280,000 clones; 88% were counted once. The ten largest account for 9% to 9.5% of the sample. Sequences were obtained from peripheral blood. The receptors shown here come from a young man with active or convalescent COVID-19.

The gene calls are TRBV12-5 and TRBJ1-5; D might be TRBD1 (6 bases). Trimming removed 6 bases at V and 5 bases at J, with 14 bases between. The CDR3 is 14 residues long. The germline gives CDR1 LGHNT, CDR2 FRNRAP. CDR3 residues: CASGGQWVDQPQHF. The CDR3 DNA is TGTGCTAGTGGGGGACAATGGGTGGATCAGCCCCAGCATTTT. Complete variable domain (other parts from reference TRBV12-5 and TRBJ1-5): DARVTQTPRHKVTEMGQEVTMRCQPILGHNTVFWYRQTMMQGLELLAYFRNRAPLDDSGMPKDRFSAEMPDATLATLKIQPSEPRDSAVYFCASGGQWVDQPQHFGDGTRLSIL.

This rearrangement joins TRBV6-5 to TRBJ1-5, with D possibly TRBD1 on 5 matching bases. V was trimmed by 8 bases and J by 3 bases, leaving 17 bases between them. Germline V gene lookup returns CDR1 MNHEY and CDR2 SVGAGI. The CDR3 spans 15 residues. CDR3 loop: CASHLAGTYNQPQHF. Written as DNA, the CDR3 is TGTGCCAGCCACCTCGCAGGGACTTACAATCAGCCCCAGCATTTT.

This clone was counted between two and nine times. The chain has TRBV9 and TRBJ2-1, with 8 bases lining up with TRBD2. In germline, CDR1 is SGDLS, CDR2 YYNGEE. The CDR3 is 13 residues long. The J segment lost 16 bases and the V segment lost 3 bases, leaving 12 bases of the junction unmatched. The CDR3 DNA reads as TGTGCCAGCAGCGGGAATCCGGGACTAGGATCCTTCTTC. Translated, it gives CASSGNPGLGSFF.

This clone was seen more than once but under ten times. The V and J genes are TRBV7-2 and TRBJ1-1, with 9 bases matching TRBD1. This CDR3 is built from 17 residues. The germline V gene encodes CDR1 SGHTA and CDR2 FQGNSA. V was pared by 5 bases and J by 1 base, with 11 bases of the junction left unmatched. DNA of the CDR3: TGTGCCAGCAGCACTCTCCGGGACAGGGCAAGGAACACTGAAGCTTTCTTT. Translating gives CASSTLRDRARNTEAFF.

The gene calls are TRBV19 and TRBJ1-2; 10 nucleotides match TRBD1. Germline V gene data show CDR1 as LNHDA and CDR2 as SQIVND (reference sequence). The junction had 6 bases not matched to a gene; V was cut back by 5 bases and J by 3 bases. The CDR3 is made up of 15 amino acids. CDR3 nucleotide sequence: TGTGCCAGTAGTGCCCCCGGGACAGGGGACTATGGCTACACCTTC. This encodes CASSAPGTGDYGYTF.

CDR3 nucleotides: TGTGCCAGCAGCTTAGGGAGGACGCCCGCAGATACGCAGTATTTT. Its protein product is CASSLGRTPADTQYF. This chain uses TRBV11-3 with TRBJ2-3; maybe TRBD2 (5 bases). CDR1 is SGHNT and CDR2 is YENEEA in the germline V gene. The CDR3 is made up of 15 amino acids. Trimming removed 1 base from V and 4 bases from J, with 12 bases in between.

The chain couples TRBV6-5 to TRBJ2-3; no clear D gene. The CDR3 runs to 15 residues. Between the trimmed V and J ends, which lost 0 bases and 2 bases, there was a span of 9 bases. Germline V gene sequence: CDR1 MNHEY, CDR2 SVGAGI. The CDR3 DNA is TGTGCCAGCAGTTACTCTATGGCGGACACAGATACGCAGTATTTT. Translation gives CASSYSMADTDTQYF.

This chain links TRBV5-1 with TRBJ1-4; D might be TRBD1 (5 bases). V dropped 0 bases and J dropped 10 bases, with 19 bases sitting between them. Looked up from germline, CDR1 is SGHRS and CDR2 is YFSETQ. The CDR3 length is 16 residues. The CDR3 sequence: CASSLGSGAAAGKLFF. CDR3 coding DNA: TGCGCCAGCAGCTTGGGGTCTGGGGCTGCAGCCGGAAAACTGTTTTTT.

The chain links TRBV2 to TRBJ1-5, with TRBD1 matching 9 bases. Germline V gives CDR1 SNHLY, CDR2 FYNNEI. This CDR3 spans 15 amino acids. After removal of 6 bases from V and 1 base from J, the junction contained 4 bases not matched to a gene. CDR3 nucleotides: TGTGCCAGCAGGGGGGGACAGGGAAGCAATCAGCCCCAGCATTTT. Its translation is CASRGGQGSNQPQHF. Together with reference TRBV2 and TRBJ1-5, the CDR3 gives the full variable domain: EPEVTQTPSHQVTQMGQEVILRCVPISNHLYFYWYRQILGQKVEFLVSFYNNEISEKSEIFDDQFSVERPDGSNFTLKIRSTKLEDSAMYFCASRGGQGSNQPQHFGDGTRLSIL.

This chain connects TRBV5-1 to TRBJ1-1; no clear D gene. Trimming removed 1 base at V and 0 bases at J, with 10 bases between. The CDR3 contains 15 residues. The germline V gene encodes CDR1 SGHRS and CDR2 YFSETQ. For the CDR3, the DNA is TGCGCCAGCAGCTTGAGTACAGTAGTGAACACTGAAGCTTTCTTT. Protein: CASSLSTVVNTEAFF.

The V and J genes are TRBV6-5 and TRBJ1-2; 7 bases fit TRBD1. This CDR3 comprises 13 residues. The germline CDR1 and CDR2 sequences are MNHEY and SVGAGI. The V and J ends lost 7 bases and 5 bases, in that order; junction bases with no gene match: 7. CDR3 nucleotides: TGTGCCAGCATGAGACAGGGCTTATATGGCTACACCTTC. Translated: CASMRQGLYGYTF.

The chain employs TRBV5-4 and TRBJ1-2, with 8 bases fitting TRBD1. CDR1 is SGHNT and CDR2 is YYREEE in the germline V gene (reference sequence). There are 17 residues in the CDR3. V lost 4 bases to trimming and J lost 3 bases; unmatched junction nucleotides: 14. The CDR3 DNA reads TGTGCCAGCAGCCCCACTAACAGGGGGGTGGCGGACTATGGCTACACCTTC. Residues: CASSPTNRGVADYGYTF.

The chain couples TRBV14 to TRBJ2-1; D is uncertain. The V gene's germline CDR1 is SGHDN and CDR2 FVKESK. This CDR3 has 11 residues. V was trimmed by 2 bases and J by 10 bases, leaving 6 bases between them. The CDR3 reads CASSQIREQFF. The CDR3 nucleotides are TGTGCCAGCAGCCAAATCCGGGAGCAGTTCTTC.

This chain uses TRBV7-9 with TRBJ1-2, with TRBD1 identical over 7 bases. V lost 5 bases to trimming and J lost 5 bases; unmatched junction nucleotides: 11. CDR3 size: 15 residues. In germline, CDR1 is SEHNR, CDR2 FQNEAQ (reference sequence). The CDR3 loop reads CASSTPGQWKYGYTF. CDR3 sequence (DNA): TGTGCCAGCAGCACCCCGGGACAGTGGAAGTATGGCTACACCTTC.

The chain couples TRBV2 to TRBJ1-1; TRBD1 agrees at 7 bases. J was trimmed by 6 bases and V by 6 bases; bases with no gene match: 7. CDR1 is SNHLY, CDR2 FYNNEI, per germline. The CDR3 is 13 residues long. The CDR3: CASRDDRAPEAFF. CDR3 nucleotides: TGTGCCAGCAGGGACGACAGGGCCCCTGAAGCTTTCTTT.

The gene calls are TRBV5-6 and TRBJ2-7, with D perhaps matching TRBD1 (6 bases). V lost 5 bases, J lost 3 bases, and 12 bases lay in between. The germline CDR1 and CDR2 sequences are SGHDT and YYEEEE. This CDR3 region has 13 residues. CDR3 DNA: TGTGCCAGCAGTCCGGACAGTAGCTACGAGCAGTACTTC. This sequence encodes CASSPDSSYEQYF. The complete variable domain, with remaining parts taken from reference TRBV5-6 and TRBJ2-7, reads DAGVTQSPTHLIKTRGQQVTLRCSPKSGHDTVSWYQQALGQGPQFIFQYYEEEERQRGNFPDRFSGHQFPNYSSELNVNALLLGDSALYLCASSPDSSYEQYFGPGTRLTVT.